At least ten counts were recorded for the clone carrying this T cell receptor (beta chain). What it binds is not known. The data stem from a study of T-cell reconstitution after alpha-beta-depleted transplantation in children. The authors prepared the TCRbeta library with unique molecular identifiers. TCRdb passed the PCR reads through MiXCR, listing each CDR3 protein once. The sample contains approximately 150,000 distinct CDR3 sequences, 8% to 10% of which appear only once. Germline values: CDR1 SGHDT, CDR2 YYEEEE. This CDR3 is built from 12 residues. V gave up 2 bases and J gave up 3 bases, with 5 bases separating them. Points from the study as a whole: Surviving recipient T cells and thymic progenitors underlay high day-60 TCRbeta diversity in some patients. The study reportedly traced alpha-beta T cells about two months after transplant to several hundred expanded graft clones. At one year after transplant, newly produced T cells mostly accounted for T-cell counts and diversity.

The receptor comes from a female patient aged 2-9 years who had a stem cell transplant for congenital amegakaryocytic thrombocytopenia, so the T cells may come from the graft donor. Sequenced here: PBMCs, mostly from graft donor cells, sampled 180 days after TCRalphabeta/CD19-depleted stem cell transplant. This chain joins TRBV5-6 and TRBJ2-5; D remains ambiguous. DNA of the CDR3: TGTGCCAGCAGCTTCAAGGAAGAGACCCAGTACTTC. Encoded protein: CASSFKEETQYF.